This T cell receptor beta chain originates from a study of T cell responses to AZD1222 COVID-19 vaccine. V was pared by 4 bases and J by 5 bases, with 13 bases between. This CDR3 has 14 residues. CDR1 MDHEN and CDR2 SYDVKM come from the germline V gene. Comment on this clone: Its antigen is undetermined.

Profiling relied on immunoSEQ multiplex PCR, and the TCRdb table lists in-frame clones only, not all of them. In the table there are 100,000 to 120,000 clones, around 82% of which are singletons. Study-wide findings and caveats: Clonal diversity may have been underestimated, and the donors were mostly white British, with more females than males. Spike-specific TCR repertoires showed rising breadth and depth after two AZD1222 doses.

V usage is TRBV28 and J usage is TRBJ2-3; D call uncertain. Sample: peripheral blood, taken on day 0 of AZD1222 vaccination. This TCR derives from an adult in good health. The CDR3 loop reads CASSSPGFRDTQYF. The CDR3 DNA sequence: TGTGCCAGCAGTTCTCCCGGATTTCGAGATACGCAGTATTTT.